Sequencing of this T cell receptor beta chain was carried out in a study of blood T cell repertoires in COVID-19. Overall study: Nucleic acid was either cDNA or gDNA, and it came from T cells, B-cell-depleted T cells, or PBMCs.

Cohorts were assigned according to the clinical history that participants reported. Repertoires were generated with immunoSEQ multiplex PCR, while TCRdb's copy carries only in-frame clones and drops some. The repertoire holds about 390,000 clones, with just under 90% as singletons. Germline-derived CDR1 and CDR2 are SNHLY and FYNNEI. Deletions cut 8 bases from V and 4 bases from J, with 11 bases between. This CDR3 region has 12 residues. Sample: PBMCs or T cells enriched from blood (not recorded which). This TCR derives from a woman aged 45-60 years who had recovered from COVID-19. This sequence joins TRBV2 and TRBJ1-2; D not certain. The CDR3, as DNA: TGTGCCAGCGCGAGGGCCGGCTATGGCTACACCTTC. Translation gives CASARAGYGYTF.